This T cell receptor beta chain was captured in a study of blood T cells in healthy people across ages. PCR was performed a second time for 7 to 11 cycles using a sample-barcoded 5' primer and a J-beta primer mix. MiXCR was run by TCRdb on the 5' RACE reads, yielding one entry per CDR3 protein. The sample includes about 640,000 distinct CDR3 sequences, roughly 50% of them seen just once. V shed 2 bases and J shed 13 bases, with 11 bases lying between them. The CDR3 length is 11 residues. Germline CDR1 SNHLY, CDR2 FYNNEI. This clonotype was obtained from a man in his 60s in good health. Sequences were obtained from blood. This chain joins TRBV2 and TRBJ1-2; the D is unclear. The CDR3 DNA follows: TGTGCCAGCAGTGAACCGTCTTCAAGCACCTTC. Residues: CASSEPSSSTF.